This TCR beta chain was profiled in a study of CD8+CD57+ T cells in acquired aplastic anemia. Study in general: Sorted CD4+ and CD8+ cells gave a mean 3.2 ug DNA, range about 0.2 to 27.4 ug.

Genomic DNA, the template, was used for profiling of the TCR beta VDJ and CDR3. Each CDR3 protein is one row after TCRdb ran MiXCR on the reads. The table lists 400,000 to 450,000 distinct CDR3 sequences, around 68% of them singletons, with 4% in the top ten. Study results and limitations: Between patients and controls, CD8+ Simpson's diversity did not vary significantly. Sharing between patients and controls was observed for twenty-nine CD8+ CDR3 sequences.

In this sample, this clonotype turned up many times. Its antigen is currently unknown. The sequence was obtained from a human donor in good health, serving as a control. The sample taken for sequencing was sorted CD4+, CD8+, or CD8+CD57+ T cells (not recorded which) from PBMCs.

The CDR3 nucleotides read TGTGCCAGCAGCTTAGCGGGACAGCATAATGAAAAACTGTTTTTT. Its protein is CASSLAGQHNEKLFF. The chain recombines TRBV7-2 with TRBJ1-4, with TRBD1 identical over 7 bases. There are 15 residues in the CDR3. Per germline, CDR1 SGHTA and CDR2 FQGNSA. V lost 0 bases and J lost 4; bases outside the gene matches: 2.